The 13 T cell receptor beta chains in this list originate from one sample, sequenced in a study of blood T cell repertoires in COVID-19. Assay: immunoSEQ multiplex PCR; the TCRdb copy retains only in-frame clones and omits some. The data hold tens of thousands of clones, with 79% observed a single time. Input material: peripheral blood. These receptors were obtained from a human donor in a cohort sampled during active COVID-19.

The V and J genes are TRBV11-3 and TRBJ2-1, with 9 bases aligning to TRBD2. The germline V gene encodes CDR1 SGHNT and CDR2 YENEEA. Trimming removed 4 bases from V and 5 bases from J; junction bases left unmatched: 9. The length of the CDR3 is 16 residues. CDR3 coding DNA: TGTGCCAGCAGCTCACCACGCGGGAGGGTACACAATGAGCAGTTCTTC. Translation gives CASSSPRGRVHNEQFF.

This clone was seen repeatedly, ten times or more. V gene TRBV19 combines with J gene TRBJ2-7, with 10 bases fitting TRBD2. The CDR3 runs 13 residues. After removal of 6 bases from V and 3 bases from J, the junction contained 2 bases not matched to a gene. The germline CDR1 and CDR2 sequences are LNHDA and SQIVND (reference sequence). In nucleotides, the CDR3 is TGTGCCAGTAGCCGACTAGCGGGCTACGAGCAGTACTTC. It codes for CASSRLAGYEQYF. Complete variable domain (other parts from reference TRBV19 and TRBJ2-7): DGGITQSPKYLFRKEGQNVTLSCEQNLNHDAMYWYRQDPGQGLRLIYYSQIVNDFQKGDIAEGYSVSREKKESFPLTVTSAQKNPTAFYLCASSRLAGYEQYFGPGTRLTVT.

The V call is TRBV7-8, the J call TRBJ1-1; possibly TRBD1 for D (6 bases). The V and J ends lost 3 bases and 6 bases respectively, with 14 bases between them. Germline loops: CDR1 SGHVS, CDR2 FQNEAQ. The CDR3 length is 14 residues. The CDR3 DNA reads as TGTGCCAGCAGCTTTAGGGGGGGTTTCGCTGAAGCTTTCTTT. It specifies CASSFRGGFAEAFF.

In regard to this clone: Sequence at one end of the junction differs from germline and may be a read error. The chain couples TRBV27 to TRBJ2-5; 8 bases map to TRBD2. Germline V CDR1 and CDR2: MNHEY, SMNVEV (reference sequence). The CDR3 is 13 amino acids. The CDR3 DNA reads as TGTGCCAGCAGGTTATCGGGGGGGGAGACCCAGTACTTC. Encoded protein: CASRLSGGETQYF.

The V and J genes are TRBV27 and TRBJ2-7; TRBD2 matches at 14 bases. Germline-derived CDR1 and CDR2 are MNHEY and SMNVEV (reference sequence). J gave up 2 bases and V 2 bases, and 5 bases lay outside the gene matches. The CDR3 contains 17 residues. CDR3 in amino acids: CASSLRLAGGGPYEQYF. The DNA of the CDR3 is TGTGCCAGCAGTTTAAGACTAGCGGGAGGGGGTCCCTACGAGCAGTACTTC.

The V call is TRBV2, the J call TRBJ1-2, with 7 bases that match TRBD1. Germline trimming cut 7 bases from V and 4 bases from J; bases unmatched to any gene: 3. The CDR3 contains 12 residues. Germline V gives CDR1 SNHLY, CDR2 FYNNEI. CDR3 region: CASTTGVYGYTF. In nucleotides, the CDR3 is TGTGCCAGCACCACAGGGGTCTATGGCTACACCTTC.

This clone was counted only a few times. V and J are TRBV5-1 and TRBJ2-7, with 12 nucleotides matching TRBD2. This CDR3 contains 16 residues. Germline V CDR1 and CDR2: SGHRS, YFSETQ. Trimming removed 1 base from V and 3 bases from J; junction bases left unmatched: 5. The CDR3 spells CASSLLLAGGYYEQYF. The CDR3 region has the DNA TGCGCCAGCAGCTTGCTACTAGCGGGAGGTTACTACGAGCAGTACTTC.

This CDR3 reads CASSEQGAYGYTF. The CDR3 DNA reads as TGTGCCAGCAGTGAACAGGGGGCCTATGGCTACACCTTC. The V call is TRBV6-1, the J call TRBJ1-2; TRBD1 matches 8 bases. Germline V gene lookup returns CDR1 MNHNS and CDR2 SASEGT. The CDR3 spans 13 residues. Trimming at V came to 2 bases and at J to 4 bases, leaving 0 bases not matched to a gene.

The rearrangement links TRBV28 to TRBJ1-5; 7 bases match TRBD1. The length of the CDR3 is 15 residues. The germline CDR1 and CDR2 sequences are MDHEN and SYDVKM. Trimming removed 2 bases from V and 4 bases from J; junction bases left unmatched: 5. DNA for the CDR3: TGTGCCAGCAGTTTAGGGACAGAGATTAATCAGCCCCAGCATTTT. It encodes CASSLGTEINQPQHF. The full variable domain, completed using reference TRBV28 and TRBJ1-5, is DVKVTQSSRYLVKRTGEKVFLECVQDMDHENMFWYRQDPGLGLRLIYFSYDVKMKEKGDIPEGYSVSREKKERFSLILESASTNQTSMYLCASSLGTEINQPQHFGDGTRLSIL.

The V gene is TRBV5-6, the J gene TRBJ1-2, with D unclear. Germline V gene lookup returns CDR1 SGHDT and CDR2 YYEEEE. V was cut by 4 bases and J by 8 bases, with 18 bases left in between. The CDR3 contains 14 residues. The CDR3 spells CASSPGRGTRGYTF. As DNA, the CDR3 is TGTGCCAGCAGCCCCGGGCGGGGAACCCGGGGCTACACCTTC. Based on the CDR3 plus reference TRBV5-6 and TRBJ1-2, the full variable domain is DAGVTQSPTHLIKTRGQQVTLRCSPKSGHDTVSWYQQALGQGPQFIFQYYEEEERQRGNFPDRFSGHQFPNYSSELNVNALLLGDSALYLCASSPGRGTRGYTFGSGTRLTVV.

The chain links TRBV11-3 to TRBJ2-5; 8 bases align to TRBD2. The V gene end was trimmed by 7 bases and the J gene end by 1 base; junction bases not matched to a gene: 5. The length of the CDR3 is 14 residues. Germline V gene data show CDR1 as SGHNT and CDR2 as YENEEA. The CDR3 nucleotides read TGTGCCAGCACCCGGCTAGCGGGCCAAGAGACCCAGTACTTC. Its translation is CASTRLAGQETQYF.

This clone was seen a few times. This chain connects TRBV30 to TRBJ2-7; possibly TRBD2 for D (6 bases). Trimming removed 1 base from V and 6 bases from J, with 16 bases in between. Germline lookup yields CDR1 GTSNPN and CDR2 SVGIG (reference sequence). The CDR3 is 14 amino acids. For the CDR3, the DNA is TGTGCCTGGAGTGGGGGTGACGGGAGTGTCGAGCAGTACTTC. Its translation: CAWSGGDGSVEQYF.

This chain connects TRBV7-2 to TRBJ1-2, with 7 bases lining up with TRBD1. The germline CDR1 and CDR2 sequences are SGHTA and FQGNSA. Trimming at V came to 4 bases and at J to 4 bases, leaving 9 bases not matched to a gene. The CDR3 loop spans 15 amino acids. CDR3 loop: CASSSQTGYAYGYTF. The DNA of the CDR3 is TGTGCCAGCAGCTCGCAGACAGGGTACGCCTATGGCTACACCTTC.